Below are 9 T cell receptor beta chains sequenced from a single sample in a study of blood T cell repertoires in COVID-19. Sequenced by immunoSEQ multiplex PCR; TCRdb stores in-frame clones only, minus some. This table has 210,000 or so clones, around nine tenths appearing once. The source material was PBMCs or T cells enriched from blood (not recorded which). The receptor source for this set is a man aged 25-40 years who had recovered from COVID-19.

The chain is built from TRBV7-3 and TRBJ2-7; TRBD2 aligns across 8 bases. After removal of 3 bases from V and 2 bases from J, the junction contained 6 bases not matched to a gene. The CDR3 is 15 amino acids. Germline CDR1 is SGHTA and CDR2 is FQGTGA. This CDR3 reads CASSFLAGGPYEQYF. CDR3 bases: TGTGCCAGCAGCTTTCTCGCGGGGGGCCCCTACGAGCAGTACTTC.

The V call is TRBV2, the J call TRBJ1-6; the D gene is possibly TRBD1 (5 bases). Germline assignment: CDR1 SNHLY and CDR2 FYNNEI. The CDR3 loop spans 15 amino acids. V was trimmed by 4 bases and J by 2 bases, leaving 9 bases between them. CDR3 sequence (DNA): TGTGCCAGCAGTGCGGACAACGCCTATAATTCACCCCTCCACTTT. This gives the protein CASSADNAYNSPLHF.

The rearrangement links TRBV5-6 to TRBJ1-1; D ambiguous. Trimming removed 2 bases from V and 5 bases from J, with 13 bases in between. Germline V gene lookup returns CDR1 SGHDT and CDR2 YYEEEE. The CDR3 is 14 amino acids. The CDR3 coding sequence is TGTGCCAGCAGCTTCGGGAGGGAATGGACTGAAGCTTTCTTT. Its translation: CASSFGREWTEAFF.

The rearrangement joins TRBV11-3 to TRBJ2-1, with 7 bases lining up with TRBD1. Per the germline V gene, CDR1 is SGHNT and CDR2 is YENEEA. This CDR3 is 16 amino acids long. The trim removed 5 bases at V and 1 base at J, leaving 8 bases unmatched. The CDR3 here is CASSTRTGLSYNEQFF. The CDR3, as DNA: TGTGCCAGCAGCACGCGGACAGGCCTATCCTACAATGAGCAGTTCTTC.

The chain carries TRBV18 and TRBJ2-2; the D gene is possibly TRBD1 (5 bases). With 3 bases removed from V and 2 bases from J, the gap between germline ends came to 13 bases. The CDR3 is made up of 16 amino acids. Germline V gene lookup returns CDR1 KGHSH and CDR2 LQKENI. CDR3 sequence reads: CASSPRQTYNTGELFF. CDR3 DNA: TGTGCCAGCTCACCGAGACAGACTTATAACACCGGGGAGCTGTTTTTT.

The CDR3 region is CASSGLDDNTENTGELFF. The CDR3, as DNA: TGTGCCAGCAGCGGACTAGACGACAACACGGAGAACACCGGGGAGCTGTTTTTT. The rearrangement uses TRBV11-2 and TRBJ2-2; 7 nucleotides align to TRBD2. There are 18 residues in the CDR3. Germline V gene sequence: CDR1 SGHAT, CDR2 FQNNGV. With 5 bases clipped from V and 1 base from J, the junction kept 13 bases outside the gene matches. Supplemented by reference TRBV11-2 and TRBJ2-2, the full variable domain reads EAGVAQSPRYKIIEKRQSVAFWCNPISGHATLYWYQQILGQGPKLLIQFQNNGVVDDSQLPKDRFSAERLKGVDSTLKIQPAKLEDSAVYLCASSGLDDNTENTGELFFGEGSRLTVL.

The genes are TRBV28 and TRBJ1-2; a possible D gene is TRBD1 (5 bases). CDR1 and CDR2 from the germline V gene are MDHEN and SYDVKM. V lost 6 bases to trimming and J lost 8 bases, with 22 bases between them. The CDR3 loop spans 15 amino acids. CDR3 nucleotides: TGTGCCAGCAGCCCAGGCGGGGGGTTGCCCCAAGGCTACACCTTC. Translation: CASSPGGGLPQGYTF.

The chain joins TRBV24-1 to TRBJ1-5, with a possible D match to TRBD1 (5 bases). The CDR3 has 13 residues. V shed 9 bases and J shed 1 base, with 9 bases lying between them. Germline values: CDR1 KGHDR, CDR2 SFDVKD. The CDR3 loop is CATGGDSNQPQHF. The CDR3 DNA sequence: TGTGCCACCGGCGGGGACAGCAATCAGCCCCAGCATTTT.

This rearrangement joins TRBV12-3 or TRBV12-4 to TRBJ1-1, with D perhaps TRBD1 (5 bases). This CDR3 contains 13 residues. V was trimmed by 5 bases and J by 0 bases, leaving 7 bases between them. The chain's CDR3 is CASSADMNTEAFF. The CDR3 nucleotides read TGTGCCAGCAGTGCGGACATGAACACTGAAGCTTTCTTT.